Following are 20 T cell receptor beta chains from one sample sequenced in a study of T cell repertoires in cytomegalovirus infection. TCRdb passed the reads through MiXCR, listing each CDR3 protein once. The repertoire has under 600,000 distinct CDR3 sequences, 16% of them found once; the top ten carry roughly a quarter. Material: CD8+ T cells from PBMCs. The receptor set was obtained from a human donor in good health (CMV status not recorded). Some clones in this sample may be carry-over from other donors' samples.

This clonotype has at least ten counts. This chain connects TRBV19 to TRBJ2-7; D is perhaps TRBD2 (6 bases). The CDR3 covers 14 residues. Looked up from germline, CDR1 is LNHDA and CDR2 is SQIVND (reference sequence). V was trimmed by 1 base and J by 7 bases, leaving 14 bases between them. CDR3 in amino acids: CASSIGGGSREQYF. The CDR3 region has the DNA TGTGCCAGTAGTATAGGTGGAGGGTCACGAGAGCAGTACTTC.

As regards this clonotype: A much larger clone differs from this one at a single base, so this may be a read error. The CDR3 sequence is CASSFAGRGGEESDTQYF. CDR3 bases: TGTGCCAGCAGCTTCGCTGGTAGGGGGGGGGAAGAGTCAGATACGCAGTATTTT. The gene calls are TRBV11-2 and TRBJ2-3, with D maybe TRBD2 (7 bases). The CDR3 is 18 residues long. The germline V and J ends were trimmed by 3 bases and 4 bases, with 23 bases remaining between them. CDR1 and CDR2 from the germline V gene are SGHAT and FQNNGV.

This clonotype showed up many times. CDR3 residues: CASSQDVSWREPEDEQFF. DNA of the CDR3: TGTGCCAGCAGCCAAGACGTCTCCTGGCGGGAGCCCGAGGATGAGCAGTTCTTC. V and J are TRBV4-2 and TRBJ2-1, with 7 bases that match TRBD2. Per the germline V gene, CDR1 is LGHNA and CDR2 is YNFKEQ. Trimming took 0 bases from V and 8 from J; bases not matched to a gene: 16. The CDR3 spans 18 residues.

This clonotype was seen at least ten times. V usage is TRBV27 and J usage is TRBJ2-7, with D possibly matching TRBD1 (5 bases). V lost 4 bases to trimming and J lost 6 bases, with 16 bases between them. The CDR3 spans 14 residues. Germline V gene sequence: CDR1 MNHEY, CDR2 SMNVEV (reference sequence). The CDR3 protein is CASSSRSQGREQYF. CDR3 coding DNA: TGTGCCAGCAGTTCCAGGTCCCAGGGCCGCGAGCAGTACTTC.

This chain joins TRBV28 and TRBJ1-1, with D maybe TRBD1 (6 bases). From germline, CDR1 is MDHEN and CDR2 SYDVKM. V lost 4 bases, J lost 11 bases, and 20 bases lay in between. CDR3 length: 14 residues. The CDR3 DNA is TGTGCCAGCAGTTCGACCGGGACACGTCCCTGGGCTTTCTTT. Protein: CASSSTGTRPWAFF.

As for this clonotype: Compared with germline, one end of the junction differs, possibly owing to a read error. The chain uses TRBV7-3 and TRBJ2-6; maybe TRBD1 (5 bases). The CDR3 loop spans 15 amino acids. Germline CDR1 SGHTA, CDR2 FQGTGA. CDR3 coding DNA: TGTGACAGCAGCTTACAGGCGTCTGGGGCCAACGTCCTGACTTTC. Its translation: CDSSLQASGANVLTF.

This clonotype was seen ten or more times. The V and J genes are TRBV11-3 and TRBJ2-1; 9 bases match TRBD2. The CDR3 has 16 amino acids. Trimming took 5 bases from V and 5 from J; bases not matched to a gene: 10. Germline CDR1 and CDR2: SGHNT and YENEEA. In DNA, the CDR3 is TGTGCCAGCAGCGCCACATTAGCGGGAGACGACAATGAGCAGTTCTTC. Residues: CASSATLAGDDNEQFF.

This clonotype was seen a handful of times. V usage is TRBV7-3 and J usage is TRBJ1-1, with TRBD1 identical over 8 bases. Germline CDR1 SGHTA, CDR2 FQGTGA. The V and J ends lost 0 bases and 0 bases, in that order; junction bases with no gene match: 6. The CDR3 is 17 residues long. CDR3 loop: CASSLTDRADMNTEAFF. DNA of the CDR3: TGTGCCAGCAGCTTAACGGACAGGGCCGACATGAACACTGAAGCTTTCTTT.

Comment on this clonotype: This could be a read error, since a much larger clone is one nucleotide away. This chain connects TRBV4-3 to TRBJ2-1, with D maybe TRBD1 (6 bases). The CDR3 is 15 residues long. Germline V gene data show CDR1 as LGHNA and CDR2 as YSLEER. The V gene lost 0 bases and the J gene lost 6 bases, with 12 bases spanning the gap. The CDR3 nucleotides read TGCGCCAGCAGCCAAGATTCGGGGACACGCAATGAGCAGTTCTTC. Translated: CASSQDSGTRNEQFF.

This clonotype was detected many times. DNA of the CDR3: TGTGCCAGCAACATCGGGTCGAGTGAAAAACTGTTTTTT. Its translation: CASNIGSSEKLFF. The gene calls are TRBV12-3 or TRBV12-4 and TRBJ1-4, with D unresolved. The CDR3 has 13 amino acids. V was trimmed by 7 bases and J by 7 bases, leaving 13 bases between them.

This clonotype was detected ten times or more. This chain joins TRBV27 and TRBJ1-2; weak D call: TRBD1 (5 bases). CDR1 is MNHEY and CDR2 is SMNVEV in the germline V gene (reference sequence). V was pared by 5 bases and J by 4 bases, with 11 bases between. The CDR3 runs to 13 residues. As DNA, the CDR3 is TGTGCCAGCAGTCTTAGGGGCGCCTATGGCTACACCTTC. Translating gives CASSLRGAYGYTF.

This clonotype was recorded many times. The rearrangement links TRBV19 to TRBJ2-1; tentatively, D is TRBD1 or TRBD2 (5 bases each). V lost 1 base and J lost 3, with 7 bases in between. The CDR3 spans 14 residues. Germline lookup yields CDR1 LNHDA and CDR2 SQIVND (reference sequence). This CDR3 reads CASSIGGDYNEQFF. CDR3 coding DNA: TGTGCCAGTAGTATAGGAGGGGACTACAATGAGCAGTTCTTC.

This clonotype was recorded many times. The CDR3 sequence: CASSFLGLNWTGELFF. The CDR3 DNA follows: TGTGCCAGCAGTTTCCTCGGACTAAATTGGACCGGGGAGCTGTTTTTT. The chain couples TRBV7-9 to TRBJ2-2; D is perhaps TRBD2 (6 bases). Germline V gene sequence: CDR1 SEHNR, CDR2 FQNEAQ (reference sequence). This CDR3 has 16 amino acids. Trimming removed 6 bases from V and 5 bases from J, with 19 bases in between. The full variable domain, completed using reference TRBV7-9 and TRBJ2-2, is DTGVSQNPRHKITKRGQNVTFRCDPISEHNRLYWYRQTLGQGPEFLTYFQNEAQLEKSRLLSDRFSAERPKGSFSTLEIQRTEQGDSAMYLCASSFLGLNWTGELFFGEGSRLTVL.

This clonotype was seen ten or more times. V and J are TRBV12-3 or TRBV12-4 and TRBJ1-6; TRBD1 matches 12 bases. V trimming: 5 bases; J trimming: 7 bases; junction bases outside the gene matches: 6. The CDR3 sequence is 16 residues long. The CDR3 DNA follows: TGTGCCAGCAGTCCACGGGACAGGGGGCAGAATTCACCCCTCCACTTT. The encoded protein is CASSPRDRGQNSPLHF.

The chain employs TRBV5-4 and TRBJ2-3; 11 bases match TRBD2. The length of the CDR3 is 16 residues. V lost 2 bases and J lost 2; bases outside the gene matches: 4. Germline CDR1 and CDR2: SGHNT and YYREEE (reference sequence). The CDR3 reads CASSLLAGGDTDTQYF. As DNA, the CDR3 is TGTGCCAGCAGCTTATTAGCGGGGGGGGACACAGATACGCAGTATTTT.

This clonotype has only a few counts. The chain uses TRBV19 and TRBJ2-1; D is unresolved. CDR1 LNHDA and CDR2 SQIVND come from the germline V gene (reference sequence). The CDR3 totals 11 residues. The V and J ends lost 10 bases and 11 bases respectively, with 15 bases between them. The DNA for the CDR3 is TGTGCCACCTATTCGCCTACACAGCAGTTCTTC. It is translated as CATYSPTQQFF.

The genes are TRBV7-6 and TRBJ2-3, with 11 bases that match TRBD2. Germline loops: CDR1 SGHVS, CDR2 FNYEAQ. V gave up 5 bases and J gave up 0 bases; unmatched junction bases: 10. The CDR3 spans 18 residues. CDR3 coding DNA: TGTGCCAGCAGCCCAGGGACTAGCGGAGATTTTAGCACAGATACGCAGTATTTT. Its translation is CASSPGTSGDFSTDTQYF.

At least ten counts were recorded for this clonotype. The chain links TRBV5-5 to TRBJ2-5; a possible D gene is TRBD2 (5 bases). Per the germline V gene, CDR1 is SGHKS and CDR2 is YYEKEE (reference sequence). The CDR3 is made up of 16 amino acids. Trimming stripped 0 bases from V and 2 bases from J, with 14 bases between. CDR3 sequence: CASSLGGARGQETQYF. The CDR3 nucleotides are TGTGCCAGCAGCTTGGGCGGCGCCCGGGGTCAAGAGACCCAGTACTTC.

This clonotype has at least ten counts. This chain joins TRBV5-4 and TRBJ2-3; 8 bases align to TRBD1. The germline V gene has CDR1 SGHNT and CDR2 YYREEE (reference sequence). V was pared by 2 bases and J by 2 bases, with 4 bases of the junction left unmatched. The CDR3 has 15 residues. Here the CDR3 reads CASSFYRGFTDTQYF. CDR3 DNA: TGTGCCAGCAGCTTCTACAGGGGGTTCACAGATACGCAGTATTTT.

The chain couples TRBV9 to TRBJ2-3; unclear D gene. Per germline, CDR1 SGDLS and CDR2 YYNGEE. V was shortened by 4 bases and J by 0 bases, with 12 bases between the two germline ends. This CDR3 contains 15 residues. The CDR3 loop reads CASSPSSRSTDTQYF. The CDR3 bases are TGTGCCAGCAGCCCCTCCTCGCGGAGCACAGATACGCAGTATTTT. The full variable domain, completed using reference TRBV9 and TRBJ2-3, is DSGVTQTPKHLITATGQRVTLRCSPRSGDLSVYWYQQSLDQGLQFLIQYYNGEERAKGNILERFSAQQFPDLHSELNLSSLELGDSALYFCASSPSSRSTDTQYFGPGTRLTVL.